This is a list of T cell receptor beta chains from one sample in a study of blood T cell repertoires in COVID-19. Profiled with immunoSEQ multiplex PCR; TCRdb holds only in-frame clones, not every one. The sample includes hundreds of thousands of clones, approximately 90% of them seen just once. The sample comprised PBMCs or T cells enriched from blood (not recorded which). The receptor set was obtained from a woman aged 40 to 55 who had recovered from COVID-19. The conserved cysteine and the conserved F or W are not part of the CDR3 here. D genes are given only for firm matches. Size values are once, few and many counts, or a class for expanded clones, and some rows have none.

CDR3aa,abundance,d_gene,j_gene,v_gene
ASSIRTEETQY,.,.,TRBJ2-5,TRBV19
ASSPTGIQETQY,.,.,TRBJ2-5,TRBV11-2
ASSLGQFGSPLH,.,TRBD1,TRBJ1-6,TRBV18
ASSETSGIRGEQY,.,TRBD2,TRBJ2-7,TRBV18
ASSPGTSGITDTQY,.,TRBD2,TRBJ2-3,TRBV5-1
ASSQGIGVGGNTIY,.,.,TRBJ1-3,TRBV4-3
ASSRGQLNYGYT,.,.,TRBJ1-2,TRBV3-1/TRBV3-2
ASRTGVAGKEF,.,.,TRBJ2-1,TRBV5-6
ASSLASLQETQY,.,.,TRBJ2-5,TRBV5-4
ASSRQIPVYEQY,.,.,TRBJ2-7,TRBV27
ASSQEVTSTNEKLF,.,.,TRBJ1-4,TRBV4-3
ASSWGGTGNSPLH,.,TRBD1,TRBJ1-6,TRBV5-4
ASSIEGRATSGNTIY,once,.,TRBJ1-3,TRBV19
ASSFPSGKNIQY,many,TRBD2,TRBJ2-4,TRBV28
ASKENNEQF,few,.,TRBJ2-1,TRBV2
ASDFPLAGPTNEQF,.,TRBD2,TRBJ2-1,TRBV7-2
SVSRGNTEAF,.,.,TRBJ1-1,TRBV29-1
ASSQDWGDSGNTIY,.,.,TRBJ1-3,TRBV4-3
ASSPTGGRETQY,.,TRBD1,TRBJ2-5,TRBV7-9
ASSLVGAGNQPQH,.,.,TRBJ1-5,TRBV27
ASSLGRGGTEAF,.,.,TRBJ1-1,TRBV2
ASSGETYRTDTQY,.,.,TRBJ2-3,TRBV28
ATSMGHSDSYEQY,.,.,TRBJ2-7,TRBV15
ASSPYLGPYNEQF,.,.,TRBJ2-1,TRBV7-8
ASSSKNREHYEQY,few,.,TRBJ2-7,TRBV12-1
ASSQGLARQETQY,few,.,TRBJ2-5,TRBV7-3
ASSDPGTANSPLH,.,TRBD1,TRBJ1-6,TRBV9
ASSETGYYGYT,.,.,TRBJ1-2,TRBV6-1
ASSLGGAAVAKNIQY,.,.,TRBJ2-4,TRBV7-2
ASSPTTGEGEQY,.,.,TRBJ2-7,TRBV4-3
ASLFNGGTEAF,few,.,TRBJ1-1,TRBV7-8
ASSFSRGTEAF,.,.,TRBJ1-1,TRBV5-1
ASSRDRGNTEAF,.,TRBD1,TRBJ1-1,TRBV19
AISGGLFNL,.,.,TRBJ1-2,TRBV10-3
ASSQGSYEQY,.,.,TRBJ2-7,TRBV4-2
ASSPLAGGYNEQF,.,TRBD2,TRBJ2-1,TRBV11-1
ASRQGWVGELF,.,.,TRBJ2-2,TRBV6-5
ASSEQGTSGETQY,.,TRBD2,TRBJ2-5,TRBV10-1
ASSKTTGSSYNEQF,.,.,TRBJ2-1,TRBV5-1
ASSFTLASGNTIY,.,.,TRBJ1-3,TRBV6-5
ASSFSKGSPRGTEAF,few,.,TRBJ1-1,TRBV7-2
ASREGLAGAYEQY,once,TRBD2,TRBJ2-7,TRBV2
ASSGQATYTDTQY,.,.,TRBJ2-3,TRBV2
ASSFRAGGEQY,.,TRBD2,TRBJ2-7,TRBV7-2
ASSRVTDTQY,.,.,TRBJ2-3,TRBV6-2/TRBV6-3
ASSPVAGGADTQY,.,TRBD2,TRBJ2-3,TRBV4-3
ASSNPGGTNEKLF,.,.,TRBJ1-4,TRBV5-4
ASSLIPGGPSNEQF,.,TRBD2,TRBJ2-1,TRBV5-1
ASTPIGSGGDEQF,.,TRBD2,TRBJ2-1,TRBV2
ASSFSGEENEQF,.,.,TRBJ2-1,TRBV7-3
ASNTGLEETQY,.,.,TRBJ2-5,TRBV19
ASSYGTSGYNEQF,.,TRBD2,TRBJ2-1,TRBV28
ASSRDSRREQF,.,.,TRBJ2-1,TRBV19
ATSDPNPDGDNQPQH,.,.,TRBJ1-5,TRBV24-1